This entry lists 30 T cell receptor beta chains sequenced from one sample in a study of primary melanoma T cells and metastatic recurrence. Here immunoSEQ multiplex PCR was the method, and the copy in TCRdb shows in-frame clones only, minus some. The sample holds about 580 clones; less than 95% are singletons and the top ten take over 20%. Sequenced: melanoma tumor tissue. Receptor source: a human donor with melanoma.

The V and J genes are TRBV27 and TRBJ2-1; no definite D call. V shed 8 bases and J shed 7 bases, with 12 bases lying between them. The CDR3 has 12 amino acids. Germline CDR1 is MNHEY and CDR2 is SMNVEV (reference sequence). The CDR3 DNA follows: TGTGCCAGCCAAAACCAAGTAAATGAGCAGTTCTTC. Protein sequence: CASQNQVNEQFF.

The J gene is TRBJ1-1, the V gene TRBV19; 8 nucleotides agree with TRBD1. CDR1 and CDR2 from the germline V gene are LNHDA and SQIVND (reference sequence). CDR3 length equals 13 residues. V dropped 5 bases and J dropped 3; count of bases not matched to a gene: 2. The CDR3 DNA follows: TGTGCCAGTAGTGACAGGGGACACACTGAAGCTTTCTTT. It codes for CASSDRGHTEAFF.

The J gene is TRBJ1-2, the V gene TRBV6-8, with TRBD1 as a possible D gene (6 bases). The CDR3 runs to 16 residues. Trimming cost V 0 bases and J 4 bases, with 15 bases left between them. Germline-derived CDR1 and CDR2 are MNHGY and SAAAGT. CDR3 residues: CASSYSRTANIYGYTF. CDR3 bases: TGTGCCAGCAGTTACTCTAGGACAGCAAACATCTATGGCTACACCTTC.

There are a few counts of this clone. This rearrangement joins TRBV19 to TRBJ2-5, with 7 bases lining up with TRBD2. V shed 9 bases, J shed 4 bases, and the junction held 5 bases outside the gene matches. This CDR3 region has 12 residues. CDR1 is LNHDA and CDR2 is SQIVND in the germline V gene (reference sequence). The CDR3 DNA is TGTGCCAGCGGGGGGTATGGAGAGACCCAGTACTTC. Translation gives CASGGYGETQYF. Full variable domain (remainder filled in from reference TRBV19 and TRBJ2-5): DGGITQSPKYLFRKEGQNVTLSCEQNLNHDAMYWYRQDPGQGLRLIYYSQIVNDFQKGDIAEGYSVSREKKESFPLTVTSAQKNPTAFYLCASGGYGETQYFGPGTRLLVL.

The chain is built from TRBV11-3 and TRBJ2-3; TRBD2 matches 12 bases. J lost 5 bases, V lost 3 bases, and 6 bases had no gene match. This CDR3 region has 16 residues. Germline CDR1 reads SGHNT; CDR2 reads YENEEA. The CDR3, as DNA: TGTGCCAGCAGCTTGGAGCTAGCGGGGGGGAGAGATACGCAGTATTTT. Translation: CASSLELAGGRDTQYF.

The V and J genes are TRBV18 and TRBJ1-1, with D possibly TRBD1 on 5 matching bases. There are 15 residues in the CDR3. CDR1 KGHSH and CDR2 LQKENI come from the germline V gene. Trimming cost V 5 bases and J 5 bases, with 18 bases left between them. Here the CDR3 DNA reads TGTGCCAGCTCATCCACGGGAGGGAGGGGAACTGAAGCTTTCTTT. Translation: CASSSTGGRGTEAFF.

This chain connects TRBV11-3 to TRBJ2-7; either TRBD1 or TRBD2 may fit D (6 bases each). CDR1 is SGHNT and CDR2 is YENEEA in the germline V gene. V was pared by 3 bases and J by 7 bases, with 16 bases between. This CDR3 is 14 amino acids long. The CDR3 nucleotides read TGTGCCAGCAGCTTCGGGGGCCGAGGAAGGGAGCAGTACTTC. Its translation is CASSFGGRGREQYF.

This chain uses TRBV11-3 with TRBJ2-2, with D perhaps given as TRBD1 or TRBD2 (5 bases each). CDR3 length equals 15 residues. V was cut by 6 bases and J by 0 bases, with 11 bases left in between. The V gene's germline CDR1 is SGHNT and CDR2 YENEEA. In DNA form, the CDR3 reads TGTGCCAGCAGGAGGGACCTCGCGAACACCGGGGAGCTGTTTTTT. The encoded protein is CASRRDLANTGELFF.

The gene calls are TRBV11-3 and TRBJ2-6, with 8 positions matching TRBD2. The germline V gene has CDR1 SGHNT and CDR2 YENEEA. The CDR3 extends over 19 amino acids. The V and J ends lost 3 bases and 0 bases, in that order; junction bases with no gene match: 10. The CDR3 DNA follows: TGTGCCAGCAGCTTGGCCGGAACTAGCGGCCTCTCTGGGGCCAACGTCCTGACTTTC. This codes for CASSLAGTSGLSGANVLTF.

The V call is TRBV4-1, the J call TRBJ2-5; D might be TRBD1 (5 bases). Germline V gene lookup returns CDR1 MGHRA and CDR2 YSYEKL. This CDR3 is built from 16 residues. V was trimmed by 1 base and J by 2 bases, leaving 14 bases between them. CDR3 residues: CASSQGWGVHQETQYF. The DNA for the CDR3 is TGCGCCAGCAGCCAAGGGTGGGGCGTACATCAAGAGACCCAGTACTTC.

The chain combines TRBV6-8 with TRBJ2-3; 7 nucleotides match TRBD2. The germline V gene encodes CDR1 MNHGY and CDR2 SAAAGT. The CDR3 consists of 14 residues. Trimming removed 3 bases from V and 1 base from J; junction bases left unmatched: 1. CDR3 sequence: CASSYGLGTDTQYF. The CDR3 region has the DNA TGTGCCAGCAGTTATGGACTAGGCACAGATACGCAGTATTTT.

CDR3 bases: TGTGCCAGTAGTGAGAGGGGAATGAACACTGAAGCTTTCTTT. Its protein is CASSERGMNTEAFF. This rearrangement joins TRBV19 to TRBJ1-1; possible D gene TRBD1, 5 bases. Between the trimmed V and J ends, which lost 5 bases and 0 bases, there was a span of 10 bases. This CDR3 contains 14 residues. Germline V CDR1 and CDR2: LNHDA, SQIVND (reference sequence).

The genes are TRBV7-2 and TRBJ2-2, with TRBD2 identical over 11 bases. V lost 1 base to trimming and J lost 9 bases; unmatched junction nucleotides: 7. In germline, CDR1 is SGHTA, CDR2 FQGNSA. The CDR3 is 16 residues long. This chain's CDR3 is CASSLGLSGGARELFF. For the CDR3, the DNA is TGTGCCAGCAGCTTAGGGCTTAGCGGGGGGGCCCGGGAGCTGTTTTTT.

The V call is TRBV6-8, the J call TRBJ2-5; perhaps TRBD2 as D (6 bases). V was shortened by 5 bases and J by 6 bases, with 16 bases between the two germline ends. The CDR3 length is 14 residues. Germline V lookup: CDR1 MNHGY, CDR2 SAAAGT. CDR3 nucleotide sequence: TGTGCCAGCAGTGCCCTCGGGGGAACGAAGACCCAGTACTTC. Its translation: CASSALGGTKTQYF.

The chain has TRBV9 and TRBJ2-7, with 8 bases that match TRBD1. The CDR3 is made up of 16 amino acids. The germline V gene encodes CDR1 SGDLS and CDR2 YYNGEE. J lost 7 bases, V lost 5 bases, and 17 bases had no gene match. The CDR3 reads CASSLAELIQGGEQYF. CDR3 bases: TGTGCCAGCAGTTTAGCGGAGTTAATACAGGGGGGAGAGCAGTACTTC.

This clone appeared a few times. This chain connects TRBV11-3 to TRBJ1-6; TRBD1 is a possible D gene (6 bases). From germline, CDR1 is SGHNT and CDR2 YENEEA. The CDR3 extends over 15 amino acids. The V gene lost 5 bases and the J gene lost 8 bases, with 16 bases spanning the gap. The CDR3 is CASSALVGGDSPLHF. The CDR3 nucleotides read TGTGCCAGCAGCGCCCTCGTAGGGGGAGATTCACCCCTCCACTTT.

This clone has only one observation. J is TRBJ1-4 and V is TRBV6-8; D remains unclear. This CDR3 is 16 amino acids long. V lost 10 bases and J lost 0, with 18 bases in between. In germline, CDR1 is MNHGY, CDR2 SAAAGT. The CDR3 DNA is TGTGCCATCAGCCCAACTGCCGGCGCAACTAATGAAAAACTGTTTTTT. Translating it yields CAISPTAGATNEKLFF.

With respect to this clone: A junction end diverges from the germline sequence, so it may reflect a read error. The chain is built from TRBV6-1 and TRBJ1-1, with a possible D match to TRBD1 (6 bases). Germline V gene sequence: CDR1 MNHNS, CDR2 SASEGT. The CDR3 totals 14 residues. The CDR3 loop reads CAISEGGRVTEAFF. DNA for the CDR3: TGTGCCATCAGTGAAGGGGGAAGGGTCACTGAAGCTTTCTTT.

The CDR3 coding sequence is TGTGCCAGCAGTCTCGGACAGGGAAGAAGCTACACCTTC. This gives the protein CASSLGQGRSYTF. The chain joins TRBV6-8 to TRBJ1-2; 8 bases align to TRBD1. Unmatched junction bases numbered 8, after V lost 5 bases and J lost 9 bases. Germline V gene sequence: CDR1 MNHGY, CDR2 SAAAGT. CDR3 length: 13 residues.

This clone was seen once. The V call is TRBV7-1, the J call TRBJ1-6, with 8 positions matching TRBD1. TRBV7-1 is an open reading frame whose function is uncertain. Unmatched junction bases numbered 4, after V lost 5 bases and J lost 10 bases. The CDR3 sequence is 13 residues long. The CDR3, as DNA: TGTGCCAGCAGCACCCGGACAGGGTCACCCCTCCACTTT. It encodes CASSTRTGSPLHF.

The chain carries TRBV12-5 and TRBJ2-7, with 10 bases matching TRBD2. The CDR3 totals 18 residues. Germline assignment: CDR1 LGHNT and CDR2 FRNRAP. CDR3 DNA: TGTGCCAGCATACTCTCGGGTCTAGCGGGGGCCCGCTCCTACGAGCAGTACTTC. Encoded protein: CASILSGLAGARSYEQYF.

This rearrangement joins TRBV11-3 to TRBJ2-5, with a tentative D call TRBD2 (5 bases). CDR1 SGHNT and CDR2 YENEEA come from the germline V gene. V shed 8 bases and J shed 9 bases, with 22 bases lying between them. The CDR3 consists of 14 residues. DNA for the CDR3: TGTGCCAGCGGCGAGAGGGTCTTGGATGTGGCCCAGTACTTC. It yields the protein CASGERVLDVAQYF.

The chain carries TRBV6-8 and TRBJ1-5; the D is unclear. Germline V lookup: CDR1 MNHGY, CDR2 SAAAGT. CDR3 length: 15 residues. The ends were cut back, 0 bases at V and 4 bases at J, with 10 bases in the middle. In DNA form, the CDR3 reads TGTGCCAGCAGTTACTCAGGAGGTATGAATCAGCCCCAGCATTTT. Translation gives CASSYSGGMNQPQHF.

The rearrangement joins TRBV6-8 to TRBJ2-1, with D perhaps being TRBD1 or TRBD2 (5 bases each). The CDR3 extends over 14 amino acids. Germline V gives CDR1 MNHGY, CDR2 SAAAGT. V shed 0 bases and J shed 9 bases, with 12 bases lying between them. Written as DNA, the CDR3 is TGTGCCAGCAGTTACTCGATAGGGGACGGTGAGCAGTTCTTC. Its translation: CASSYSIGDGEQFF.

This chain connects TRBV14 to TRBJ2-7; D is perhaps TRBD1 (5 bases). CDR1 SGHDN and CDR2 FVKESK come from the germline V gene. The CDR3 is 13 residues long. Trimming left V 4 bases short and J 1 base short, with 8 bases between. The CDR3 DNA reads TGTGCCAGCAGCCCGGACACTTCCTACGAGCAGTACTTC. This encodes CASSPDTSYEQYF.

By sample fraction, this clone is hyperexpanded. A junction end diverges from the germline sequence, so it may reflect a read error. The V call is TRBV12-5, the J call TRBJ2-5, with D perhaps TRBD1 or TRBD2 (5 bases each). CDR3 size: 15 residues. From germline, CDR1 is LGHNT and CDR2 FRNRAP. The CDR3 here is CASGRDGPPPETQYF. The DNA of the CDR3 is TGTGCCAGTGGCCGGGACGGACCCCCTCCGGAGACCCAGTACTTC.

The table lists this clone with a count of one. J is TRBJ1-1 and V is TRBV2; D ambiguous. This CDR3 is built from 13 residues. Deletions cut 6 bases from V and 0 bases from J, with 8 bases between. Germline CDR1 reads SNHLY; CDR2 reads FYNNEI. CDR3 region: CASRGRVNTEAFF. DNA for the CDR3: TGTGCCAGCAGGGGGAGGGTGAACACTGAAGCTTTCTTT.

V usage is TRBV7-8 and J usage is TRBJ1-2; the match to TRBD1 covers 8 bases. Germline trimming cut 6 bases from V and 4 bases from J; bases unmatched to any gene: 4. Germline V gene sequence: CDR1 SGHVS, CDR2 FQNEAQ. CDR3 length: 13 amino acids. Written as DNA, the CDR3 is TGTGCCAGCAGTTCTGACAGGGGCTATGGCTACACCTTC. This translates into CASSSDRGYGYTF.

Notes on this clone: The DNA holds an ambiguous or unread base, and X denotes its residue. The genes are TRBV10-1 and TRBJ1-5; D is possibly TRBD1 (5 bases). CDR1 is WNHNN, CDR2 SYGVQD, per germline (reference sequence). This CDR3 region has 16 residues. V lost 9 bases to trimming and J lost 3 bases, with 21 bases between them. The CDR3 coding sequence is TGCGCCAGACAGACCCGGGGACTGACTARCAATCAGCCCCAGCATTTT. Translating it yields CARQTRGLTXNQPQHF.

The chain links TRBV29-1 to TRBJ2-2, with 7 bases matching TRBD2. Unmatched junction bases numbered 7, after V lost 6 bases and J lost 3 bases. The germline CDR1 and CDR2 sequences are SQVTM and ANQGSEA. The CDR3 consists of 14 residues. CDR3 in amino acids: CSVASGVDTGELFF. The CDR3 coding sequence is TGCAGCGTGGCAAGCGGGGTCGACACCGGGGAGCTGTTTTTT.